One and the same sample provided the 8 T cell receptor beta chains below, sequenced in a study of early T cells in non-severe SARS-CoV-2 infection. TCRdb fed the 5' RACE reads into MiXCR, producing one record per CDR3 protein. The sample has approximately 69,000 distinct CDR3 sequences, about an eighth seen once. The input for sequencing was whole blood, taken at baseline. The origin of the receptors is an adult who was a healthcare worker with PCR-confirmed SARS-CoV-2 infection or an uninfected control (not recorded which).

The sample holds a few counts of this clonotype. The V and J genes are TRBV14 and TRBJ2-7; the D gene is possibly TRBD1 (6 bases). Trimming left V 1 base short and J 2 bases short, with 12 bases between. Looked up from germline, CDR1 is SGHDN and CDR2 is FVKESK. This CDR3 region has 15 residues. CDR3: CASSQGQADTYEQYF. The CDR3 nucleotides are TGTGCCAGCAGCCAAGGACAGGCCGATACCTACGAGCAGTACTTC.

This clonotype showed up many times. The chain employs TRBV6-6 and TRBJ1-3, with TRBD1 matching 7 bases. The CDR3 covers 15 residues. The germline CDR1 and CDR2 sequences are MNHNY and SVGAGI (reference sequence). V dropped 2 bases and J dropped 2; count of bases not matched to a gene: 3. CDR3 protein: CASSYTTGPGNTIYF. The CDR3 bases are TGTGCCAGCAGTTACACGACAGGGCCTGGAAACACCATATATTTT.

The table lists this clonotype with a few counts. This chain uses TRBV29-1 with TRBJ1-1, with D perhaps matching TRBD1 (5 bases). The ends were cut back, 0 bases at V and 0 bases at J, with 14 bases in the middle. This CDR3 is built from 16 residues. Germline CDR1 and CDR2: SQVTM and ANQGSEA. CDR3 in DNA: TGCAGCGTTGAAGATCATTGGGGGTCGGTGAACACTGAAGCTTTCTTT. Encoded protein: CSVEDHWGSVNTEAFF. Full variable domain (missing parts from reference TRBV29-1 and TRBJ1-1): SAVISQKPSRDICQRGTSLTIQCQVDSQVTMMFWYRQQPGQSLTLIATANQGSEATYESGFVIDKFPISRPNLTFSTLTVSNMSPEDSSIYLCSVEDHWGSVNTEAFFGQGTRLTVV.

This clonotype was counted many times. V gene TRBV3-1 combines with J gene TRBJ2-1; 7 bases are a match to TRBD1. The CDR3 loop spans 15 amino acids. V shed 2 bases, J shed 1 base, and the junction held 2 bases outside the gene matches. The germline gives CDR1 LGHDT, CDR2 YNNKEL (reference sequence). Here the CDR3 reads CASSQQTGSYNEQFF. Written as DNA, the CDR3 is TGTGCCAGCAGCCAACAGACAGGGTCCTACAATGAGCAGTTCTTC.

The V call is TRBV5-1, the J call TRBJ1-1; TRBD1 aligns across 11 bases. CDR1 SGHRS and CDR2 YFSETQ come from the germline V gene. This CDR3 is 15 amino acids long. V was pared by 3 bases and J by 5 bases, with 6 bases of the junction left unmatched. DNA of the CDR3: TGCGCCAGCAGCTGGAGGACAGGGGGCCGAACTGAAGCTTTCTTT. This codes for CASSWRTGGRTEAFF.

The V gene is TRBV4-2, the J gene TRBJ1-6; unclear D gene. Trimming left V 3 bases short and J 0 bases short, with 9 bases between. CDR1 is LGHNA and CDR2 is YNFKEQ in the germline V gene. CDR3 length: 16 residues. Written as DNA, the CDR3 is TGTGCCAGCAGCCAGGGAATAAGCTCCTATAATTCACCCCTCCACTTT. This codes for CASSQGISSYNSPLHF.

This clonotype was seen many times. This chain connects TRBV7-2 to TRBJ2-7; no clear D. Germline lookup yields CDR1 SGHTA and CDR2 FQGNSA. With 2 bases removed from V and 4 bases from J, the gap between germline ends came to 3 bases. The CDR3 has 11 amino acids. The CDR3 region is CASSLTYEQYF. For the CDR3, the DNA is TGTGCCAGCAGCTTAACGTACGAGCAGTACTTC.

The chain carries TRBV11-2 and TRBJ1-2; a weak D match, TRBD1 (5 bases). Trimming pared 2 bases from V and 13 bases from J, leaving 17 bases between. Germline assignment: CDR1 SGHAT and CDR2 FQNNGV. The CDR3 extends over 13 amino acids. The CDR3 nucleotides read TGTGCCAGCAGCTTAACAGAAGGGGCGGCGGGCACCTTC. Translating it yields CASSLTEGAAGTF.